These 4 T cell receptor beta chains were sequenced from one sample in a study of shared clonotypes between healthy human individuals. Naive CD8 cells, CD45RO-negative and positively selected for CCR7, excluded terminally differentiated effector memory CD45RA+ cells. The data were produced by immunoSEQ multiplex PCR, yet TCRdb's version contains in-frame clones alone and is incomplete. The repertoire consists of nearly 2 million clones, with about 95% occurring once and the leading ten covering 0.95% to 1.5%. Source material: naive CD8+ T cells sorted from blood. These receptor sequences come from a man aged 18 to 30 in good health.

A few counts support this clone. The chain employs TRBV27 and TRBJ1-6, with 7 bases fitting TRBD1. V lost 6 bases, J lost 7 bases, and 6 bases stayed unmatched. Germline CDR1 MNHEY, CDR2 SMNVEV (reference sequence). The CDR3 is 14 amino acids. The CDR3 nucleotides are TGTGCCAGCAGAACCCAGGGACAGAATTCACCCCTCCACTTT. Amino acids: CASRTQGQNSPLHF.

The chain carries TRBV11-2 and TRBJ1-2; D gene unclear. The CDR3 is 14 residues long. The germline CDR1 and CDR2 sequences are SGHAT and FQNNGV. V was pared by 1 base and J by 3 bases, with 9 bases between. The CDR3 sequence is CASSLVGSYYGYTF. For the CDR3, the DNA is TGTGCCAGCAGCTTAGTAGGGAGTTACTATGGCTACACCTTC.

The rearrangement links TRBV9 to TRBJ1-1, with a possible D match to TRBD1 (5 bases). There are 13 residues in the CDR3. Deletions cut 3 bases from V and 4 bases from J, with 10 bases between. Per the germline V gene, CDR1 is SGDLS and CDR2 is YYNGEE. CDR3 DNA sequence: TGTGCCAGCAGCGGCAGGGATGGCACTGAAGCTTTCTTT. Protein sequence: CASSGRDGTEAFF.

The rearrangement links TRBV27 to TRBJ2-7; D remains unclear. V was pared by 4 bases and J by 5 bases, with 18 bases between. The germline V gene has CDR1 MNHEY and CDR2 SMNVEV (reference sequence). The length of the CDR3 is 15 residues. The chain's CDR3 is CASSSGSVRVNEQYF. As DNA, the CDR3 is TGTGCCAGCAGTTCGGGTTCCGTACGGGTCAACGAGCAGTACTTC.